The clone carrying this T cell receptor (beta chain) showed up many times. Its specificity is unknown. The data derive from a study of CD8 T cells in ankylosing spondylitis. Making use of molecular barcodes, quantitative 5'-RACE generated TCR beta libraries. TCRdb itself ran the 5' RACE reads through MiXCR, one entry per CDR3 protein. The data hold 350,000 or so distinct CDR3 sequences, with under 14% observed a single time. Germline loops: CDR1 MGHDK, CDR2 SYGVNS. The V end was cut by 4 bases, the J end by 2 bases, with 14 bases between. This CDR3 is built from 16 residues. Notes on the study in general: The study looked at matched synovial fluid samples from ankylosing spondylitis patients. Disease-linked clones were reported to be significantly enriched there. A motif of 7 to 9 highly homologous TCR beta variants was seen as apparently characteristic of ankylosing spondylitis blood.

Material for sequencing was blood, either unsorted or a sorted T cell fraction (not recorded which). The rearrangement joins TRBV25-1 to TRBJ2-2, with D possibly called TRBD1 or TRBD2 (6 bases each). The sequence derives from a female donor with ankylosing spondylitis or in good health (not recorded which). The CDR3 sequence: CASSGGAAYNTGELFF. The CDR3 DNA sequence: TGTGCCAGCAGTGGGGGGGCAGCTTATAACACCGGGGAGCTGTTTTTT.